What follows are 24 T cell receptor beta chains derived from one specimen sequenced in a study of T-cell memory formation after mild COVID-19. MiXCR, run by TCRdb on the 5' RACE reads, gives a single entry per CDR3 protein. The repertoire has more than 450,000 distinct CDR3 sequences, over 15% of them found once; the top ten carry 12%. The sample was PBMCs or a T cell subset sorted from them (not recorded which). The receptors here all came from an adult woman who had mild COVID-19 (a few samples of this study predate the infection). Cell type and time point are not known.

The chain couples TRBV12-3 or TRBV12-4 to TRBJ2-7; D not resolved. The CDR3 is 12 amino acids. Trimming took 5 bases from V and 6 from J, leaving 11 bases between them. Here the CDR3 DNA reads TGTGCCAGCAGTCCAACCGCTCTCGAGCAGTACTTC. Translated, it gives CASSPTALEQYF.

The V and J genes are TRBV25-1 and TRBJ2-1, with a possible D match to TRBD2 (5 bases). This CDR3 has 12 residues. Germline CDR1 and CDR2: MGHDK and SYGVNS. Trimming removed 1 base at V and 12 bases at J, with 10 bases between. CDR3 sequence reads: CASSEWERSQFF. The DNA for the CDR3 is TGTGCCAGCAGTGAATGGGAGCGGTCGCAGTTCTTC.

This clonotype was seen a handful of times. The chain combines TRBV6-6 with TRBJ2-3; 14 nucleotides agree with TRBD2. With V trimmed by 4 bases and J by 7 bases, 4 bases remained unmatched. The CDR3 is made up of 15 amino acids. Germline loops: CDR1 MNHNY, CDR2 SVGAGI (reference sequence). The CDR3 region is CASSSGLAGGNTQYF. The CDR3 DNA follows: TGTGCCAGCAGTTCCGGACTAGCGGGAGGAAATACGCAGTATTTT.

The chain recombines TRBV10-2 with TRBJ2-3, with D perhaps being TRBD1 or TRBD2 (5 bases each). V was trimmed by 6 bases and J by 6 bases, leaving 13 bases between them. Germline CDR1 reads WSHSY; CDR2 reads SAAADI. The CDR3 is made up of 13 amino acids. CDR3 nucleotides: TGCGCCAGCAGATGGGGGAGTACGGATACGCAGTATTTT. Translating it yields CASRWGSTDTQYF.

This clonotype was observed a handful of times. CDR3: CSVEWGATPYEQYF. CDR3 sequence (DNA): TGCAGCGTTGAGTGGGGTGCAACTCCCTACGAGCAGTACTTC. The chain recombines TRBV29-1 with TRBJ2-7; no clear D gene. With 3 bases removed from V and 2 bases from J, the gap between germline ends came to 14 bases. The germline CDR1 and CDR2 sequences are SQVTM and ANQGSEA. This CDR3 is 14 amino acids long.

This clonotype was picked up a small number of times. V gene TRBV2 combines with J gene TRBJ2-1; 13 nucleotides align to TRBD2. Germline values: CDR1 SNHLY, CDR2 FYNNEI. Unmatched junction bases numbered 5, after V lost 5 bases and J lost 7 bases. The CDR3 spans 15 residues. The CDR3 sequence is CASSYPGLAGNEQFF. DNA of the CDR3: TGTGCCAGCAGTTATCCGGGACTAGCGGGGAATGAGCAGTTCTTC.

The CDR3 sequence: CASSFRPNYNEQFF. The CDR3 DNA sequence: TGTGCCAGCAGCTTCAGACCCAACTACAATGAGCAGTTCTTC. The rearrangement uses TRBV11-1 and TRBJ2-1, with D unresolved. The CDR3 extends over 14 amino acids. CDR1 is SGHAT, CDR2 FQDESV, per germline (reference sequence). V shed 3 bases and J shed 3 bases, with 9 bases lying between them. The full variable domain, its missing parts supplied by reference TRBV11-1 and TRBJ2-1, is EAEVAQSPRYKITEKSQAVAFWCDPISGHATLYWYRQILGQGPELLVQFQDESVVDDSQLPKDRFSAERLKGVDSTLKIQPAELGDSAMYLCASSFRPNYNEQFFGPGTRLTVL.

In this sample, this clonotype turned up a few times. The chain combines TRBV3-1 with TRBJ1-2, with D unresolved. The CDR3 consists of 13 residues. CDR1 is LGHDT, CDR2 YNNKEL, per germline (reference sequence). V dropped 1 base and J dropped 3 bases, with 6 bases sitting between them. DNA of the CDR3: TGTGCCAGCAGCCAAGTTCCAGACTATGGCTACACCTTC. Protein: CASSQVPDYGYTF.

This chain joins TRBV5-1 and TRBJ2-2; 7 bases map to TRBD1. V gave up 6 bases and J gave up 1 base; unmatched junction bases: 9. The CDR3 totals 16 residues. CDR1 is SGHRS, CDR2 YFSETQ, per germline. In DNA form, the CDR3 reads TGCGCCAGCAAAGACCAGGGGGAGTTGAACACCGGGGAGCTGTTTTTT. Amino acids: CASKDQGELNTGELFF.

V usage is TRBV24-1 and J usage is TRBJ2-1, with TRBD2 matching 8 bases. There are 13 residues in the CDR3. Losses at the gene ends were 9 bases for V and 4 bases for J; bases not matched to a gene: 4. CDR1 and CDR2 from the germline V gene are KGHDR and SFDVKD. As DNA, the CDR3 is TGTGCCACCGGAGCGGGGGTATACAATGAGCAGTTCTTC. This encodes CATGAGVYNEQFF.

This clonotype was seen a few times. The J gene is TRBJ1-2, the V gene TRBV3-1; no clear D gene. The CDR3 loop spans 12 amino acids. V shed 1 base and J shed 8 bases, with 8 bases lying between them. The germline gives CDR1 LGHDT, CDR2 YNNKEL (reference sequence). The CDR3 DNA reads as TGTGCCAGCAGCCAAGGGGTGGAAGGCTACACCTTC. It encodes CASSQGVEGYTF.

This clonotype has only a few counts. The CDR3 loop reads CASSTRGNGGEKLFF. In nucleotides, the CDR3 is TGCGCCAGCAGCACCAGGGGAAATGGCGGTGAAAAACTGTTTTTT. The chain has TRBV5-1 and TRBJ1-4; weak D call: TRBD1 (6 bases). With 4 bases removed from V and 7 bases from J, the gap between germline ends came to 17 bases. Germline V CDR1 and CDR2: SGHRS, YFSETQ. The CDR3 is 15 amino acids.

This chain uses TRBV27 with TRBJ1-1; D may be TRBD1 (6 bases). Germline CDR1 and CDR2: MNHEY and SMNVEV (reference sequence). The CDR3 spans 14 residues. The ends were cut back, 0 bases at V and 6 bases at J, with 11 bases in the middle. CDR3 sequence reads: CASSLSKDSSEAFF. CDR3 coding DNA: TGTGCCAGCAGTTTATCGAAGGACAGCTCTGAAGCTTTCTTT.

The V call is TRBV9, the J call TRBJ1-1, with 7 nucleotides matching TRBD1. The J segment lost 0 bases and the V segment lost 2 bases, leaving 7 bases of the junction unmatched. CDR3 size: 16 residues. Germline CDR1 SGDLS, CDR2 YYNGEE. The CDR3 bases are TGTGCCAGCAGCGTCCCTCGAGGGGGCTTGAACACTGAAGCTTTCTTT. This encodes CASSVPRGGLNTEAFF.

The chain has TRBV4-2 and TRBJ2-7, with 7 nucleotides matching TRBD1. CDR3 length equals 15 residues. V was clipped by 0 bases and J by 2 bases; unmatched bases: 4. The germline gives CDR1 LGHNA, CDR2 YNFKEQ. In DNA form, the CDR3 reads TGTGCCAGCAGCCAAGAGTCGACAGGGCCCTACGAGCAGTACTTC. Amino acids: CASSQESTGPYEQYF.

This clonotype was observed a handful of times. The rearrangement uses TRBV5-4 and TRBJ1-2, with 11 bases aligning to TRBD1. Germline CDR1 is SGHNT and CDR2 is YYREEE (reference sequence). The CDR3 runs to 14 residues. The V segment lost 3 bases and the J segment 6 bases; nucleotides outside the gene matches: 4. The CDR3 loop reads CASSWDRGENGYTF. The CDR3 DNA sequence: TGTGCCAGCAGCTGGGACAGGGGGGAGAATGGCTACACCTTC.

This chain connects TRBV12-3 or TRBV12-4 to TRBJ1-5; perhaps TRBD1 as D (6 bases). The CDR3 is 14 amino acids. The V gene lost 7 bases and the J gene lost 1 base, with 11 bases spanning the gap. CDR3 sequence reads: CASNPTGSNQPQHF. The CDR3 nucleotides read TGTGCCAGCAATCCTACAGGGAGCAATCAGCCCCAGCATTTT.

This clonotype was recorded a few times. CDR3: CSVEEWRGNEQFF. The CDR3 nucleotides are TGCAGCGTTGAAGAATGGAGGGGGAATGAGCAGTTCTTC. The chain has TRBV29-1 and TRBJ2-1; D tentatively fits TRBD1 or TRBD2 (6 bases each). This CDR3 has 13 amino acids. V lost 0 bases to trimming and J lost 7 bases, with 10 bases between them. Germline V lookup: CDR1 SQVTM, CDR2 ANQGSEA.

In its sample, this clonotype was seen a few times. The chain couples TRBV5-1 to TRBJ2-7; D unclear. The CDR3 contains 14 residues. CDR1 and CDR2 from the germline V gene are SGHRS and YFSETQ. V was shortened by 4 bases and J by 2 bases, with 13 bases between the two germline ends. The CDR3 spells CASSPLGSTYEQYF. As DNA, the CDR3 is TGCGCCAGCAGCCCCCTCGGGTCAACCTACGAGCAGTACTTC.

This clonotype was seen a few times. CDR3 nucleotides: TGTGCCAGCAGCCATATGGGACAGGGGAACACTGAAGCTTTCTTT. It yields the protein CASSHMGQGNTEAFF. The chain carries TRBV11-2 and TRBJ1-1; TRBD1 agrees at 9 bases. The CDR3 is 15 amino acids. J was trimmed by 1 base and V by 5 bases; bases with no gene match: 5. Germline values: CDR1 SGHAT, CDR2 FQNNGV.

The CDR3 coding sequence is TGCAGTGCTAGAGGCGTGGAGACCCGCACAGATACGCAGTATTTT. It codes for CSARGVETRTDTQYF. The V gene is TRBV20-1, the J gene TRBJ2-3, with D unresolved. V shed 1 base and J shed 1 base, with 12 bases lying between them. Germline lookup yields CDR1 DFQATT and CDR2 SNEGSKA (reference sequence). The CDR3 spans 15 residues.

The V and J genes are TRBV21-1 and TRBJ2-2. TRBV21-1 is noted as a pseudogene. This CDR3 spans 15 amino acids. The CDR3 protein is CASSRQAGHTGELFF. The CDR3 DNA is TGTGCCAGCAGCCGCCAGGCAGGCCACACCGGGGAGCTGTTTTTT.

This clonotype has just a few counts. The J gene is TRBJ2-7, the V gene TRBV9; 7 bases are a match to TRBD1. Germline assignment: CDR1 SGDLS and CDR2 YYNGEE. The CDR3 is 15 residues long. J was trimmed by 4 bases and V by 0 bases; bases with no gene match: 7. CDR3 region: CASSVGPTGKYEQYF. The DNA of the CDR3 is TGTGCCAGCAGCGTAGGCCCGACAGGGAAGTACGAGCAGTACTTC.

V is TRBV12-3 or TRBV12-4 and J is TRBJ2-4; tentative D call: TRBD1 (6 bases). This CDR3 spans 13 amino acids. V was cut by 3 bases and J by 7 bases, with 10 bases left in between. CDR3 in amino acids: CASSLDSRNIQYF. CDR3 bases: TGTGCCAGCAGTTTGGACAGCAGGAACATTCAGTACTTC.